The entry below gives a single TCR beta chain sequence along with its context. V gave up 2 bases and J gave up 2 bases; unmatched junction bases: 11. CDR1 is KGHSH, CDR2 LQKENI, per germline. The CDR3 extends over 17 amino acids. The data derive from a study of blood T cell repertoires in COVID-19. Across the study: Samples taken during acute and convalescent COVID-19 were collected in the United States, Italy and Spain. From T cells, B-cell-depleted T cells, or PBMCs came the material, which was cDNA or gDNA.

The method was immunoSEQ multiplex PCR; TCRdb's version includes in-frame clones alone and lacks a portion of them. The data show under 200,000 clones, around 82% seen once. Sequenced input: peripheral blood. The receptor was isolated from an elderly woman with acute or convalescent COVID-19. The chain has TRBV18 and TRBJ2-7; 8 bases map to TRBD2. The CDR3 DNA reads TGTGCCAGCTCACCAAAAGGGTCGCTAGCGGGCCCCTACGAGCAGTACTTC. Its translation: CASSPKGSLAGPYEQYF.